This entry lists 21 T cell receptor beta chains sequenced from one sample in a study of persistence of HIV-infected CD4 T cells. These receptors' antigens are unknown. The stimulus was an HIV-1 Gag 15-mer peptide pool, 0.8 to 1 ug/peptide/mL. CD40L/CD69 double-negative CD45RO-high memory CD4+ T cells were collected. The immunoSEQ assay was version 4, run in survey mode. The data were produced by immunoSEQ multiplex PCR, yet TCRdb's version contains in-frame clones alone and is incomplete. The sample has 38,000 or so clones, about 84% seen once. Sequenced here: cultured CD4+ T cells from PBMCs, sampled from a patient who received antiretroviral therapy. These receptors were collected from an adult with HIV. The donor label of this sample is uncertain.

The chain combines TRBV19 with TRBJ1-5; weak D call: TRBD1 (5 bases). Trimming stripped 0 bases from V and 6 bases from J, with 12 bases between. The CDR3 totals 15 residues. Looked up from germline, CDR1 is LNHDA and CDR2 is SQIVND (reference sequence). The chain's CDR3 is CASSIEGRGFQPQHF. The CDR3 DNA reads as TGTGCCAGTAGTATAGAGGGACGCGGGTTTCAGCCCCAGCATTTT.

The V call is TRBV5-1, the J call TRBJ1-5; a possible D gene is TRBD1 (5 bases). The germline CDR1 and CDR2 sequences are SGHRS and YFSETQ. With 0 bases removed from V and 5 bases from J, the gap between germline ends came to 9 bases. The CDR3 loop spans 14 amino acids. The CDR3 reads CASSLAQGDQPQHF. The CDR3 coding sequence is TGCGCCAGCAGCTTGGCGCAGGGCGATCAGCCCCAGCATTTT.

J is TRBJ2-1 and V is TRBV5-4; D tentatively reads TRBD1 or TRBD2 (5 bases each). Germline CDR1 reads SGHNT; CDR2 reads YYREEE (reference sequence). Trimming pared 6 bases from V and 7 bases from J, leaving 26 bases between. The CDR3 is 17 amino acids. This CDR3 reads CASNHFGASGSWNEQFF. The DNA of the CDR3 is TGTGCCAGCAACCATTTCGGGGCATCAGGGTCGTGGAATGAGCAGTTCTTC.

The chain recombines TRBV7-2 with TRBJ2-3; D is ambiguous. The CDR3 length is 14 residues. The germline V gene encodes CDR1 SGHTA and CDR2 FQGNSA. The ends were cut back, 3 bases at V and 2 bases at J, with 9 bases in the middle. The CDR3 DNA follows: TGTGCCAGCAGCTTCCTAGGAGCCACAGATACGCAGTATTTT. As protein: CASSFLGATDTQYF.

The J gene is TRBJ2-3, the V gene TRBV7-2; TRBD2 is a possible D gene (5 bases). The CDR3 is 15 amino acids. The germline gives CDR1 SGHTA, CDR2 FQGNSA. Trimming cost V 2 bases and J 2 bases, with 11 bases left between them. This chain's CDR3 is CASSLQRPPTDTQYF. As DNA, the CDR3 is TGTGCCAGCAGCTTACAGCGGCCCCCCACAGATACGCAGTATTTT.

The chain links TRBV18 to TRBJ1-1, with D perhaps TRBD1 (6 bases). Germline V CDR1 and CDR2: KGHSH, LQKENI. V lost 3 bases and J 3 bases, leaving 11 bases between the germline ends. This CDR3 comprises 14 residues. CDR3 sequence reads: CASSPRDKDTEAFF. CDR3 sequence (DNA): TGTGCCAGCTCACCCCGGGACAAAGACACTGAAGCTTTCTTT.

This chain joins TRBV29-1 and TRBJ1-1; 9 bases match TRBD1. This CDR3 contains 16 residues. The V segment lost 3 bases and the J segment 4 bases; nucleotides outside the gene matches: 12. CDR1 is SQVTM, CDR2 ANQGSEA, per germline. The CDR3 is CSVEVDRGALGTEAFF. The CDR3 region has the DNA TGCAGCGTTGAGGTGGACAGGGGAGCGTTGGGCACTGAAGCTTTCTTT.

The rearrangement joins TRBV2 to TRBJ1-6; D uncertain. This CDR3 has 16 residues. Trimming left V 6 bases short and J 0 bases short, with 12 bases between. Germline assignment: CDR1 SNHLY and CDR2 FYNNEI. CDR3 in amino acids: CASSWEQSSYNSPLHF. The CDR3 coding sequence is TGTGCCAGCAGCTGGGAACAGAGCTCCTATAATTCACCCCTCCACTTT.

This rearrangement joins TRBV27 to TRBJ1-6; unclear D gene. CDR1 and CDR2 from the germline V gene are MNHEY and SMNVEV (reference sequence). V was pared by 0 bases and J by 10 bases, with 16 bases between. The CDR3 covers 16 residues. This chain's CDR3 is CASSLSGVVAGSPLHF. The CDR3 region has the DNA TGTGCCAGCAGTTTATCCGGGGTGGTTGCGGGATCACCCCTCCACTTT.

This sequence joins TRBV6-5 and TRBJ1-2; 11 nucleotides line up with TRBD1. The V and J ends lost 6 bases and 2 bases, in that order; junction bases with no gene match: 5. CDR1 MNHEY and CDR2 SVGAGI come from the germline V gene. The CDR3 length is 15 residues. The CDR3: CASSRGQGANYGYTF. The DNA of the CDR3 is TGTGCCAGCAGCCGCGGACAGGGGGCGAACTATGGCTACACCTTC.

The chain employs TRBV7-9 and TRBJ2-3; 7 nucleotides agree with TRBD1. CDR3 length equals 15 residues. Trimming at V came to 5 bases and at J to 0 bases, leaving 5 bases not matched to a gene. CDR1 is SEHNR and CDR2 is FQNEAQ in the germline V gene (reference sequence). The CDR3 DNA reads as TGTGCCAGCAGCCCACTACAGGGGAGCACAGATACGCAGTATTTT. This codes for CASSPLQGSTDTQYF.

CDR3 protein: CASSPWGGNEKLFF. The CDR3 DNA reads as TGTGCCAGCAGCCCTTGGGGGGGTAATGAAAAACTGTTTTTT. The rearrangement links TRBV9 to TRBJ1-4; tentative D call: TRBD1 (5 bases). The CDR3 has 14 amino acids. Germline CDR1 SGDLS, CDR2 YYNGEE. Trimming stripped 4 bases from V and 4 bases from J, with 11 bases between.

The V gene is TRBV5-1, the J gene TRBJ2-1, with 9 bases identical to TRBD2. V shed 2 bases and J 8 bases; nucleotides not matched to a gene: 8. From germline, CDR1 is SGHRS and CDR2 YFSETQ. The CDR3 contains 15 residues. In DNA form, the CDR3 reads TGCGCCAGCAGCTTTCGGGGACTAGCAGGGGATGAGCAGTTCTTC. Its translation: CASSFRGLAGDEQFF.

This clone occurred a few times. The V call is TRBV5-1, the J call TRBJ1-6; 8 nucleotides line up with TRBD1. The germline gives CDR1 SGHRS, CDR2 YFSETQ. The CDR3 totals 15 residues. Unmatched junction bases numbered 6, after V lost 4 bases and J lost 6 bases. The chain's CDR3 is CASSRTGTGNSPLHF. The CDR3 DNA reads as TGCGCCAGCAGCAGAACCGGGACAGGTAATTCACCCCTCCACTTT.

The chain carries TRBV4-2 and TRBJ2-2, with D possibly matching TRBD1 (6 bases). The CDR3 contains 16 residues. V lost 2 bases to trimming and J lost 1 base, with 11 bases between them. Germline CDR1 LGHNA, CDR2 YNFKEQ. CDR3 bases: TGTGCCAGCAGCCAAAATCCGACAGGGAACACCGGGGAGCTGTTTTTT. It translates to CASSQNPTGNTGELFF.

This clone has just one count. The CDR3 DNA is TGTGCCAGCAGTTACGTTGTTTCCAGGGGCGAACAGCCCCAGCATTTT. Translating gives CASSYVVSRGEQPQHF. The chain links TRBV6-5 to TRBJ1-5; TRBD1 might be the D (6 bases). V lost 2 bases and J lost 7, with 18 bases in between. CDR3 length: 16 amino acids. Germline V CDR1 and CDR2: MNHEY, SVGAGI.

This clone has only a few counts. V usage is TRBV6-5 and J usage is TRBJ2-7; 8 bases are shared with TRBD2. The trim removed 0 bases at V and 4 bases at J, leaving 5 bases unmatched. The CDR3 consists of 15 residues. CDR1 MNHEY and CDR2 SVGAGI come from the germline V gene. The CDR3: CASSYSSGGGYEQYF. The DNA for the CDR3 is TGTGCCAGCAGTTACTCTTCGGGGGGGGGTTACGAGCAGTACTTC.

V is TRBV18 and J is TRBJ2-7; maybe TRBD2 (5 bases). V dropped 6 bases and J dropped 3 bases, with 12 bases sitting between them. Germline values: CDR1 KGHSH, CDR2 LQKENI. This CDR3 is built from 13 residues. CDR3 residues: CASSPDSGYEQYF. The CDR3 DNA is TGTGCCAGCTCTCCGGACTCCGGCTACGAGCAGTACTTC.

This chain connects TRBV3-1 (or the pseudogene TRBV3-2) to TRBJ1-6; no clear D gene. From germline, CDR1 is LGHDT and CDR2 YNNKEL (reference sequence). The CDR3 is 16 amino acids. V was cut by 1 base and J by 6 bases, with 13 bases left in between. The CDR3 here is CASSQVRSSGNSPLHF. CDR3 nucleotides: TGTGCCAGCAGCCAAGTAAGGTCCTCGGGTAATTCACCCCTCCACTTT.

The chain links TRBV6-1 to TRBJ1-2; D is possibly TRBD1 (5 bases). There are 15 residues in the CDR3. V was cut by 3 bases and J by 1 base, with 12 bases left in between. Germline lookup yields CDR1 MNHNS and CDR2 SASEGT. Written as DNA, the CDR3 is TGTGCCAGCAGTGACCTGGGGCAGATTAACTATGGCTACACCTTC. Translated, it gives CASSDLGQINYGYTF.

The chain recombines TRBV4-1 with TRBJ2-1; a weak D match, TRBD2 (6 bases). This CDR3 comprises 17 residues. V was shortened by 1 base and J by 3 bases, with 16 bases between the two germline ends. Germline lookup yields CDR1 MGHRA and CDR2 YSYEKL. The CDR3 protein is CASSQGGVAESYNEQFF. The CDR3 nucleotides read TGCGCCAGCAGCCAAGGGGGGGTAGCGGAGAGCTACAATGAGCAGTTCTTC.